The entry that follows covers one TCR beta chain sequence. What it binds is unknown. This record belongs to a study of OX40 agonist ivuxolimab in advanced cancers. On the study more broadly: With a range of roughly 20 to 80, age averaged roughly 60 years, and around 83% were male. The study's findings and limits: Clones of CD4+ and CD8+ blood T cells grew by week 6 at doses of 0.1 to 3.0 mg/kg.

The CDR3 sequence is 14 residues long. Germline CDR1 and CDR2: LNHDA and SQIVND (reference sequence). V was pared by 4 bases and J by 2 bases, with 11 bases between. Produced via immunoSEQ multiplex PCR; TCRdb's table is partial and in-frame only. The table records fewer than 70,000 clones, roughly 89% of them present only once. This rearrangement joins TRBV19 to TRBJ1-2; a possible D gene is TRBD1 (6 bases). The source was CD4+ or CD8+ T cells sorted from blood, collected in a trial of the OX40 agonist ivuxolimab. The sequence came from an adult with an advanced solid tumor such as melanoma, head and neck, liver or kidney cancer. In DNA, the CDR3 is TGTGCCAGTAGTACAAAAACAGGGAACTATGGCTACACCTTC. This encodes CASSTKTGNYGYTF.